This T cell receptor (beta chain) was recorded in a study of blood T cell repertoires in COVID-19 (TCRdb year 2020). With respect to the entire study: Collaborator samples came from the United States, Italy and Spain and covered acute and convalescent phases of COVID-19. Where available, HLA class I and class II types were taken from metadata supplied by the sample provider and were not determined by assay-based typing. The material from the prospective study consisted of cDNA or gDNA derived from T cells, B-cell-depleted T cells, or PBMCs. The samples were drawn from the first 160 participants of the ongoing ImmuneRACE study and from over a thousand subjects provided by 6 global collaborators. Subjects who had been exposed to COVID-19, were actively infected with it, or had recovered from it provided the deeply sampled blood TCRbeta repertoires that made up the dataset. A freely available public database, intended as a resource for researchers studying the immune response to SARS-CoV-2, is where the repertoires were released. A de-identified subject ID, COVID-19 status, age in years and sex were almost always included in the sample metadata. What the study reported, not specific to this receptor: How much clinical and demographic metadata was included differed by source and by participant, and the metadata was provided uncurated.

Each collaborating institution followed its own protocols to collect whole blood in K2EDTA tubes. For TCRbeta analysis, collaborators shipped samples as frozen whole blood, isolated PBMCs, or DNA extracted from either of those sample types. TCRbeta CDR3 regions were amplified from genomic DNA by means of the immunoSEQ Assay, a bias-controlled multiplex PCR. In the original analysis: The number of nucleated cells in each sample was estimated by amplification of reference gene primers within the assay. Sequence reads were collapsed and filtered to measure the absolute abundance of every unique TCRbeta CDR3 rearrangement. Productive Simpson clonality was computed per sample as the square root of Simpson's diversity index over productive rearrangements. In its TCRdb copy, this immuneACCESS table keeps in-frame sequences only and misses some clones. Where compared with another copy, unresolved V genes explain less than half of these, and the others have no known cause. V, J and clone size are taken as reported in that table, and D and trimming were inferred from the DNA itself. Present in this sample are fewer than 45,000 clones, around 82% of which were seen just once. The top ten clones comprise around 31% of the sample.

In regard to this clone: Its target antigen remains unknown. No base qualities exist here, and no much larger clone lies one base off it.

CDR1 and CDR2 are drawn from the germline V gene: SGHRS, YFSETQ. V is clipped by 0 bases and J by 5 bases, and the sequence between their germline boundaries is 17 bases long. From its cysteine to its phenylalanine, the CDR3 spans 16 amino acids. Of the read, only the CDR3 DNA is kept; its 48 bases are in frame from base 1. The rearranged chain carries TRBV5-1 and TRBJ1-1; the D gene is possibly TRBD1, with 6 bases matching. Sequenced input: peripheral blood. This clonotype originated in a woman aged 80 or older with acute or convalescent COVID-19. The bases are TGCGCCAGCAGCTTGGGATCCCTACAGGGCGCAACTGAAGCTTTCTTT. Its protein product is CASSLGSLQGATEAFF.